This TCR beta chain came from a study of blood T cells in healthy people across ages. A J-beta primer mix and a sample-barcoded 5' primer were used in a second PCR of roughly 7 to 12 cycles. TCRdb ran MiXCR on the 5' RACE reads and lists one entry per CDR3 protein. The sample includes 750,000 to 850,000 distinct CDR3 sequences, just under 25% seen only once; the top ten take roughly 3.5%. From germline, CDR1 is SEHNR and CDR2 FQNEAQ (reference sequence). This CDR3 comprises 17 residues. Trimming removed 4 bases from V and 0 bases from J; junction bases left unmatched: 11. The same data also went into a second study, on T cells of mothers and their children. As reported in that work: Pairs that are related and pairs that are unrelated have TCR recombination output shaped similarly by thymic selection.

This chain connects TRBV7-9 to TRBJ1-2, with TRBD1 matching 7 bases. The TCR comes from a boy between 10 and 17 years old in good health. Sequencing was carried out using blood. The CDR3 DNA follows: TGTGCCAGCAGCTCGGGACAGATGTATGGAGCTAACTATGGCTACACCTTC. Its protein is CASSSGQMYGANYGYTF.